These 17 T cell receptor beta chains were all obtained from the same sample, sequenced in a study of shared clonotypes between healthy human individuals (dated by TCRdb to 2020 to 2022). Library creation used the immunoSEQ multiplex PCR assay. Drawn from immuneACCESS, this table holds only the in-frame rearrangements with V and J called that TCRdb kept. Clones are partly lost; checked studies trace under half to an unresolved V gene and leave the rest unexplained. Here the sample has 600,000 to 750,000 clones; just under 75% occur a single time. The ten largest clones capture less than 2% of the sample. The sequencing sample was made of memory CD4+ T cells sorted from blood. In the paper's terms, the cell subset or site label means: CD45RA-negative fraction. These receptors were taken from a woman aged 25 to 39 in good health.

This clone is a singleton in its sample. The rearrangement links TRBV28 to TRBJ1-1, with a possible D match to TRBD1 (5 bases). This CDR3 spans 16 amino acids. Deletions cut 3 bases from V and 5 bases from J, with 19 bases between. Germline lookup yields CDR1 MDHEN and CDR2 SYDVKM. Here the CDR3 reads CASSFLIPVRGTEAFF. DNA of the CDR3: TGTGCCAGCAGTTTTCTTATTCCGGTTCGGGGGACTGAAGCTTTCTTT. Full variable domain (remainder filled in from reference TRBV28 and TRBJ1-1): DVKVTQSSRYLVKRTGEKVFLECVQDMDHENMFWYRQDPGLGLRLIYFSYDVKMKEKGDIPEGYSVSREKKERFSLILESASTNQTSMYLCASSFLIPVRGTEAFFGQGTRLTVV.

The rearrangement links TRBV4-1 to TRBJ1-1; 7 nucleotides line up with TRBD1. Germline CDR1 and CDR2: MGHRA and YSYEKL. The CDR3 length is 18 residues. V lost 1 base, J lost 2 bases, and 13 bases stayed unmatched. This chain's CDR3 is CASSQVFRWGQSNTEAFF. CDR3 DNA sequence: TGCGCCAGCAGCCAAGTATTTAGGTGGGGACAGTCTAACACTGAAGCTTTCTTT.

The gene calls are TRBV6-1 and TRBJ2-1; D call uncertain. Trimming pared 1 base from V and 0 bases from J, leaving 7 bases between. The germline V gene encodes CDR1 MNHNS and CDR2 SASEGT. This CDR3 comprises 15 residues. The CDR3 DNA reads as TGTGCCAGCAGTGAAGAGCCGAGCTCCTACAATGAGCAGTTCTTC. Its translation is CASSEEPSSYNEQFF.

The table lists this clone with a few counts. The V gene is TRBV4-1, the J gene TRBJ2-7, with D possibly being TRBD1 or TRBD2 (5 bases each). Germline V gene lookup returns CDR1 MGHRA and CDR2 YSYEKL. This CDR3 has 13 amino acids. Trimming cost V 8 bases and J 5 bases, with 16 bases left between them. CDR3 residues: CASPRGAGNEQYF. CDR3 DNA sequence: TGCGCCAGCCCCCGTGGGGCCGGGAACGAGCAGTACTTC.

The rearrangement uses TRBV5-1 and TRBJ2-1; the D gene could be TRBD1 or TRBD2 (5 bases each). This CDR3 has 12 residues. The germline gives CDR1 SGHRS, CDR2 YFSETQ. The V end lost 4 bases, the J end lost 7 bases, and 9 bases lay between the germline ends. The CDR3 here is CASSPGANEQFF. The DNA for the CDR3 is TGCGCCAGCAGCCCCGGGGCGAATGAGCAGTTCTTC.

This clone has just a few counts. The rearrangement uses TRBV28 and TRBJ2-7, with 9 bases fitting TRBD1. The CDR3 length is 17 residues. Per the germline V gene, CDR1 is MDHEN and CDR2 is SYDVKM. V was clipped by 11 bases and J by 0 bases; unmatched bases: 17. This CDR3 is CASTGGGQGRSSYEQYF. As DNA, the CDR3 is TGTGCCTCTACCGGAGGGGGACAGGGTAGGAGCTCCTACGAGCAGTACTTC.

The V call is TRBV6-6, the J call TRBJ1-4; D unclear. Trimming removed 2 bases at V and 4 bases at J, with 11 bases between. The CDR3 sequence is 15 residues long. The germline CDR1 and CDR2 sequences are MNHNY and SVGAGI (reference sequence). In DNA, the CDR3 is TGTGCCAGCAGTTACGGAGGGAGCAGTAATGAAAAACTGTTTTTT. Protein: CASSYGGSSNEKLFF.

This clone appeared many times. This chain connects TRBV7-3 to TRBJ2-3, with 10 bases fitting TRBD2. V dropped 5 bases and J dropped 6; count of bases not matched to a gene: 8. The CDR3 has 15 amino acids. Germline CDR1 and CDR2: SGHTA and FQGTGA. The CDR3 sequence is CASSPQLAGSDTQYF. For the CDR3, the DNA is TGTGCCAGCAGCCCACAACTAGCGGGATCTGATACGCAGTATTTT.

This clone was seen once. This sequence joins TRBV28 and TRBJ2-3; D ambiguous. CDR3 size: 12 residues. V lost 4 bases to trimming and J lost 11 bases, with 13 bases between them. Germline V lookup: CDR1 MDHEN, CDR2 SYDVKM. The CDR3: CASSSTPQGQYF. The DNA for the CDR3 is TGTGCCAGCAGTTCCACCCCCCAAGGGCAGTATTTT.

This chain joins TRBV6-1 and TRBJ2-7, with TRBD1 identical over 7 bases. The CDR3 runs 15 residues. Germline V gene data show CDR1 as MNHNS and CDR2 as SASEGT. J gave up 5 bases and V 2 bases, and 9 bases lay outside the gene matches. CDR3 sequence: CASSELGTDTNEQYF. The CDR3 bases are TGTGCCAGCAGTGAATTAGGGACAGATACCAACGAGCAGTACTTC.

In this sample, this clone turned up a few times. The chain is built from TRBV28 and TRBJ2-7; maybe TRBD2 (5 bases). The CDR3 runs to 12 residues. CDR1 is MDHEN and CDR2 is SYDVKM in the germline V gene. Trimming took 4 bases from V and 3 from J, leaving 7 bases between them. The CDR3, as DNA: TGTGCCAGCAGTTCCGAGGGCTACGAGCAGTACTTC. Amino acid sequence: CASSSEGYEQYF.

V usage is TRBV5-1 and J usage is TRBJ1-1; weak D call: TRBD1 (5 bases). The CDR3 length is 20 residues. Deletions cut 4 bases from V and 0 bases from J, with 28 bases between. Germline V gene lookup returns CDR1 SGHRS and CDR2 YFSETQ. The CDR3 loop reads CASSRFTVTEGYLMNTEAFF. The CDR3 nucleotides read TGCGCCAGCAGCCGATTCACAGTTACGGAGGGGTATTTGATGAACACTGAAGCTTTCTTT.

This chain joins TRBV2 and TRBJ2-3; TRBD1 is a possible D gene (5 bases). The CDR3 extends over 14 amino acids. The V gene's germline CDR1 is SNHLY and CDR2 FYNNEI. V gave up 5 bases and J gave up 2 bases, with 11 bases separating them. CDR3 residues: CASSPTATTDTQYF. CDR3 sequence (DNA): TGTGCCAGCAGTCCGACAGCTACCACAGATACGCAGTATTTT.

This chain links TRBV28 with TRBJ2-1; TRBD2 might be the D (7 bases). The germline V gene encodes CDR1 MDHEN and CDR2 SYDVKM. V shed 6 bases and J shed 0 bases, with 15 bases lying between them. The length of the CDR3 is 16 residues. The CDR3 spells CASSGEGGRSYNEQFF. The CDR3, as DNA: TGTGCCAGCAGCGGGGAGGGGGGCCGCTCCTACAATGAGCAGTTCTTC. Full variable domain (remainder filled in from reference TRBV28 and TRBJ2-1): DVKVTQSSRYLVKRTGEKVFLECVQDMDHENMFWYRQDPGLGLRLIYFSYDVKMKEKGDIPEGYSVSREKKERFSLILESASTNQTSMYLCASSGEGGRSYNEQFFGPGTRLTVL.

The genes are TRBV6-1 and TRBJ1-5; weak D call: TRBD1 (5 bases). There are 15 residues in the CDR3. Trimming pared 10 bases from V and 5 bases from J, leaving 21 bases between. Germline CDR1 is MNHNS and CDR2 is SASEGT. DNA of the CDR3: TGTGCCACTACATCCCGGGGGAGTTTAGATCAGCCCCAGCATTTT. Protein: CATTSRGSLDQPQHF.

This chain connects TRBV28 to TRBJ2-5, with D hard to call. With 5 bases removed from V and 5 bases from J, the gap between germline ends came to 15 bases. CDR3 length: 14 residues. Germline loops: CDR1 MDHEN, CDR2 SYDVKM. The CDR3 DNA follows: TGTGCCAGCAGTGTGCCGCCGGTGGCGGAGACCCAGTACTTC. This gives the protein CASSVPPVAETQYF.

The V and J genes are TRBV21-1 and TRBJ2-7; the table names TRBD1, a call not compared with the DNA. TRBV21-1 is annotated as a pseudogene. The length of the CDR3 is 14 residues. CDR3 amino acids: CASSKVRTPCEQYF. DNA for the CDR3: TGTGCCAGCAGCAAAGTCAGGACACCGTGTGAGCAGTACTTC.